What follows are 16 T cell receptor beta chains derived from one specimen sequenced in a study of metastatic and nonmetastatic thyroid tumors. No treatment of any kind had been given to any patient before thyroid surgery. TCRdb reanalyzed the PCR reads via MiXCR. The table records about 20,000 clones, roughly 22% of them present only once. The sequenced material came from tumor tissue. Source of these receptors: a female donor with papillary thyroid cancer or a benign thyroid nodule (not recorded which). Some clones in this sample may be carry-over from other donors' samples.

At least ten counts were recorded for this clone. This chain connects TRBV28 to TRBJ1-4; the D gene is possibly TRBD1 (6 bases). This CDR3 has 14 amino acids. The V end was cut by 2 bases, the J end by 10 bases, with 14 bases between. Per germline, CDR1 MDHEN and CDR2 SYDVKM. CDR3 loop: CASSLGGRQGKLFF. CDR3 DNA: TGTGCCAGCAGTTTAGGGGGCAGGCAGGGAAAACTGTTTTTT.

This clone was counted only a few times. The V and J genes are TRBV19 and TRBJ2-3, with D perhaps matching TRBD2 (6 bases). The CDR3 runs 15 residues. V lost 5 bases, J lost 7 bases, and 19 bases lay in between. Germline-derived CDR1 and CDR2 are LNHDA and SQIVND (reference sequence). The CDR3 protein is CASSGRDPPPYTQYF. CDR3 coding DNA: TGTGCCAGTAGTGGGCGGGACCCCCCCCCATATACGCAGTATTTT.

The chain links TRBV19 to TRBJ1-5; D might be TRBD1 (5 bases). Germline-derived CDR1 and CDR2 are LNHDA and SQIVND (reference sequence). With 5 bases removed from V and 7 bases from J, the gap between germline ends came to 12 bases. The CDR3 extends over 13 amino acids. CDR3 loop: CASSRGPKQPQHF. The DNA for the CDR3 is TGTGCCAGTAGTCGGGGCCCAAAACAGCCCCAGCATTTT.

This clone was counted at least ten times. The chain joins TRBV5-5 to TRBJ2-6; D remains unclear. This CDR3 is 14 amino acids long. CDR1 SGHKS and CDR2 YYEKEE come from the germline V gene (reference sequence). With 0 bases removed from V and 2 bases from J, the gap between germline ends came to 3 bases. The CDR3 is CASSLDPGANVLTF. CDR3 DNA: TGTGCCAGCAGCTTGGACCCTGGGGCCAACGTCCTGACTTTC. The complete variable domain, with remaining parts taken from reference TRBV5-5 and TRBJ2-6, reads DAGVTQSPTHLIKTRGQQVTLRCSPISGHKSVSWYQQVLGQGPQFIFQYYEKEERGRGNFPDRFSARQFPNYSSELNVNALLLGDSALYLCASSLDPGANVLTFGAGSRLTVL.

The CDR3 reads CASSLGGRQGRLFF. The CDR3 DNA sequence: TGTGCCAGCAGTTTAGGGGGCAGGCAGGGAAGACTTTTTTTT. The chain recombines TRBV28 with TRBJ1-4; the D gene is possibly TRBD1 (6 bases). The CDR3 is 14 amino acids. Germline V gene sequence: CDR1 MDHEN, CDR2 SYDVKM. Between the trimmed V and J ends, which lost 2 bases and 17 bases, there was a span of 21 bases.

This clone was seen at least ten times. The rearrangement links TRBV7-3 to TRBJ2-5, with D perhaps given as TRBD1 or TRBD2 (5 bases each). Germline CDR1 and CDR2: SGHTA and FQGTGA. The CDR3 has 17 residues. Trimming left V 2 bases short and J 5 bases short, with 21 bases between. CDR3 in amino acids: CASSLGDRDPSEETQYF. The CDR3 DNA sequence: TGTGCCAGCAGCTTAGGGGACCGGGACCCCTCGGAGGAGACCCAGTACTTC. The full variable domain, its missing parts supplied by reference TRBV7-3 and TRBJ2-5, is GAGVSQTPSNKVTEKGKYVELRCDPISGHTALYWYRQSLGQGPEFLIYFQGTGAADDSGLPNDRFFAVRPEGSVSTLKIQRTERGDSAVYLCASSLGDRDPSEETQYFGPGTRLLVL.

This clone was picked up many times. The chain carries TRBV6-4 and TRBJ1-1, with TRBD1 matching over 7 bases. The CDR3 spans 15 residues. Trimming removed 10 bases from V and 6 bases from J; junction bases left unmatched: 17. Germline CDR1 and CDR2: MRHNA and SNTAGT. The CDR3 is CATMGKTGQGPEAFF. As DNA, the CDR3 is TGTGCCACCATGGGGAAGACAGGGCAGGGGCCTGAAGCTTTCTTT.

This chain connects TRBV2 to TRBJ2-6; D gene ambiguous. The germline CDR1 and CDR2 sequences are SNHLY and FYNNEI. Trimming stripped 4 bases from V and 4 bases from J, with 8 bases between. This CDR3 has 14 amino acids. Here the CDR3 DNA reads TGTGCCAGCAGTGGTTCTACCGGGGCCAACGTCCTGACTTTC. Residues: CASSGSTGANVLTF. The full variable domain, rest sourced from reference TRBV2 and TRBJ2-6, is EPEVTQTPSHQVTQMGQEVILRCVPISNHLYFYWYRQILGQKVEFLVSFYNNEISEKSEIFDDQFSVERPDGSNFTLKIRSTKLEDSAMYFCASSGSTGANVLTFGAGSRLTVL.

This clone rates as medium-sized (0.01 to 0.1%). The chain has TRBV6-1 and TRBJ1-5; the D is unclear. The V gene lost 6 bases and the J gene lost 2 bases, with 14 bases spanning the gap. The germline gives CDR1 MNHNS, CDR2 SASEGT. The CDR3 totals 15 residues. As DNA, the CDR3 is TGTGCCAGCAGCCAAGAAGAAGGAGGCAATCAGCCCCAGCATTTT. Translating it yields CASSQEEGGNQPQHF.

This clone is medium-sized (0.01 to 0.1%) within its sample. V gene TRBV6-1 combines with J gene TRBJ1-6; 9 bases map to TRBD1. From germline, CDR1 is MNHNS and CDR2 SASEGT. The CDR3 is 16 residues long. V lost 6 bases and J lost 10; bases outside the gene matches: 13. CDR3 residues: CASSHPPGTGPSPLHF. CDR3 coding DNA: TGTGCCAGCAGCCACCCCCCCGGGACAGGGCCCTCACCCCTCCACTTT.

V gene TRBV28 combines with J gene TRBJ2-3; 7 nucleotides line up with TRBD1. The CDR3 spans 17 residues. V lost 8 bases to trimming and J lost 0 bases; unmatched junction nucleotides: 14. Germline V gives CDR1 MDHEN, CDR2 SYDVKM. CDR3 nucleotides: TGTGCCAGCCACCCAGACAGGGCCCCCTATAGCACAGATACGCAGTATTTT. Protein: CASHPDRAPYSTDTQYF.

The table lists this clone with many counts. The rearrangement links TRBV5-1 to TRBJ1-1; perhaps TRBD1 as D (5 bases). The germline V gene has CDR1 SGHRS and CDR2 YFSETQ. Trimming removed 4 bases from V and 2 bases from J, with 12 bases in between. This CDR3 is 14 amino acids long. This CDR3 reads CASSPGGGNTEAFF. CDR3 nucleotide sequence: TGCGCCAGCAGCCCGGGGGGGGGTAACACTGAAGCTTTCTTT. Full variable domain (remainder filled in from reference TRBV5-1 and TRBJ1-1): KAGVTQTPRYLIKTRGQQVTLSCSPISGHRSVSWYQQTPGQGLQFLFEYFSETQRNKGNFPGRFSGRQFSNSRSEMNVSTLELGDSALYLCASSPGGGNTEAFFGQGTRLTVV.

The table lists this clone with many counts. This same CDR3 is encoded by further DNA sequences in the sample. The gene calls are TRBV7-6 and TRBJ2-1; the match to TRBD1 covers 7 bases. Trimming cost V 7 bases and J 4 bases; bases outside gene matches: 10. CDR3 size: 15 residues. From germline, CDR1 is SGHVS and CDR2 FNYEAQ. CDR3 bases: TGTGCCAGCACCTCAAGGACAGGACGATACAATGAGCAGTTCTTC. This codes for CASTSRTGRYNEQFF.

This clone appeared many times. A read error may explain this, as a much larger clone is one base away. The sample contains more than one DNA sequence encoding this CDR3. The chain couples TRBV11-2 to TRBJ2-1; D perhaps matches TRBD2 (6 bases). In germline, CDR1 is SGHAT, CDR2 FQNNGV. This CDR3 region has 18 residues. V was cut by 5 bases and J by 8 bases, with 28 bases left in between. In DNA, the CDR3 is TGTGCCAGCAGCCCCTCCGGTGGTACTAGCAGAATTAGGGATGAGCAGTTCTTC. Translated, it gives CASSPSGGTSRIRDEQFF.

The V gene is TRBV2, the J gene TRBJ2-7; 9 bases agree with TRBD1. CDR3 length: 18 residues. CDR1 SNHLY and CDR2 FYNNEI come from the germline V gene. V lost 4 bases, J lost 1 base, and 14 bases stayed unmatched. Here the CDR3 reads CASSAAKTGQGTSYEQYF. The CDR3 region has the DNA TGTGCCAGCAGTGCAGCAAAAACGGGACAGGGTACTTCCTACGAGCAGTACTTC.

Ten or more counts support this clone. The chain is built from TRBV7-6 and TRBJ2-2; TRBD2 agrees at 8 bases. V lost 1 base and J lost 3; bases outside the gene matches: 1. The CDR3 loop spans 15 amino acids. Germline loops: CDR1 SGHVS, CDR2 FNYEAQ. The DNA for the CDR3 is TGTGCCAGCAGCTTAGTCGGGGGGGACACCGGGGAGCTGTTTTTT. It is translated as CASSLVGGDTGELFF.